One sample yielded the 4 T cell receptor beta chains listed below, sequenced in a study of shared clonotypes between healthy human individuals. Measured with immunoSEQ multiplex PCR; TCRdb has only the in-frame clones, and not every one. The table has approximately 1.5 million clones, approximately 98.5% seen once. Sequences were obtained from naive CD4+ T cells sorted from blood. The subset denotes: CD45RA+ positively selected. Receptor source: a young man in good health.

This chain uses TRBV5-4 with TRBJ2-5, with 9 bases that match TRBD1. The CDR3 is made up of 15 amino acids. V was pared by 5 bases and J by 5 bases, with 10 bases of the junction left unmatched. Germline V lookup: CDR1 SGHNT, CDR2 YYREEE (reference sequence). The CDR3 DNA reads TGTGCCAGCAGTGCGCCGGGACAGGGAGGGGAGACCCAGTACTTC. It specifies CASSAPGQGGETQYF.

The chain carries TRBV5-1 and TRBJ1-1, with D unclear. The germline V gene has CDR1 SGHRS and CDR2 YFSETQ. V was cut by 1 base and J by 7 bases, with 8 bases left in between. The CDR3 runs 12 residues. CDR3 in amino acids: CASSLLGIEAFF. CDR3 nucleotide sequence: TGCGCCAGCAGCTTGTTGGGGATTGAAGCTTTCTTT.

The chain is built from TRBV28 and TRBJ2-5; D may correspond to TRBD1 or TRBD2 (5 bases each). The CDR3 is 13 residues long. The V end was cut by 5 bases, the J end by 3 bases, with 10 bases between. Per the germline V gene, CDR1 is MDHEN and CDR2 is SYDVKM. This CDR3 is CASSEGREETQYF. For the CDR3, the DNA is TGTGCCAGCAGTGAGGGGAGAGAAGAGACCCAGTACTTC. The full variable domain, its missing parts supplied by reference TRBV28 and TRBJ2-5, is DVKVTQSSRYLVKRTGEKVFLECVQDMDHENMFWYRQDPGLGLRLIYFSYDVKMKEKGDIPEGYSVSREKKERFSLILESASTNQTSMYLCASSEGREETQYFGPGTRLLVL.

The rearrangement joins TRBV9 to TRBJ1-3, with a possible D match to TRBD1 (6 bases). V was pared by 7 bases and J by 0 bases, with 14 bases between. The CDR3 is made up of 15 amino acids. The germline V gene has CDR1 SGDLS and CDR2 YYNGEE. The CDR3 loop is CASGGRTASGNTIYF. In DNA form, the CDR3 reads TGTGCCAGCGGGGGCAGGACAGCCTCTGGAAACACCATATATTTT.